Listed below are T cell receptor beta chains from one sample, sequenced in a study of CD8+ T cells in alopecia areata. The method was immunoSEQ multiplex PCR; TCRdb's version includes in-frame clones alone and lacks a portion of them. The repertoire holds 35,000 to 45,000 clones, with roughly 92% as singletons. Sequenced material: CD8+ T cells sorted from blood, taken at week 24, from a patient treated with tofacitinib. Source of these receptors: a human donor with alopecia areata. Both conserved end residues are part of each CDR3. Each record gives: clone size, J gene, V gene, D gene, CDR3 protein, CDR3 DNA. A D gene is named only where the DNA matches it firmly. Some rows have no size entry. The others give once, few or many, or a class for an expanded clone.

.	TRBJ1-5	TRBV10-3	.	CARDHKDQPQHF	TGTGCCAGGGACCACAAGGATCAGCCCCAGCATTTT
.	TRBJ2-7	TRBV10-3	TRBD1	CATEPAVDRAYEQYF	TGTGCCACGGAACCCGCCGTAGACAGGGCCTACGAGCAGTACTTC
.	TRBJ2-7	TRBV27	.	CASSLSAGPFYEQYF	TGTGCCAGCAGTTTATCTGCAGGGCCCTTCTACGAGCAGTACTTC
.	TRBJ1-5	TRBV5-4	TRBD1	CASSSDRDQPQHF	TGTGCCAGCAGCTCGGACAGGGATCAGCCCCAGCATTTT
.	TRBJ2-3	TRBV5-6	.	CASSPTVSPTSTDTQYF	TGTGCCAGCAGCCCCACCGTGTCCCCTACTAGCACAGATACGCAGTATTTT
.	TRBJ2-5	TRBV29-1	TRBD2	CSVPLAVGETQYF	TGCAGCGTCCCACTAGCGGTAGGGGAGACCCAGTACTTC
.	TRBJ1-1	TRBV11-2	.	CASSLVTGEAFF	TGTGCCAGCAGCTTAGTTACGGGTGAAGCTTTCTTT
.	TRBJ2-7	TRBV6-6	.	CASGDYEQYF	TGTGCCAGCGGGGACTACGAGCAGTACTTC
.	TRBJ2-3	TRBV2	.	CASNIPGISSTDTQYF	TGTGCCAGCAATATTCCCGGAATTTCTAGCACAGATACGCAGTATTTT
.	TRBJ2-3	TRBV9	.	CASSVSAPGDGWDTQYF	TGTGCCAGCAGCGTATCCGCTCCAGGGGATGGTTGGGATACGCAGTATTTT
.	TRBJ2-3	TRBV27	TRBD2	CASSPMTSGGPDTQYF	TGTGCCAGCAGTCCCATGACTAGCGGGGGCCCAGATACGCAGTATTTT
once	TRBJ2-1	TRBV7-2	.	CASSLVFPEQFF	TGTGCCAGCAGCTTAGTTTTTCCTGAGCAGTTCTTC
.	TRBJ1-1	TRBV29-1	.	CSVEEARENTEAFF	TGCAGCGTTGAAGAGGCGCGGGAGAACACTGAAGCTTTCTTT
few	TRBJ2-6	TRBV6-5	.	CASSVTRAGTRDLTF	TGTGCCAGCAGCGTCACCCGGGCAGGGACCAGAGACCTGACTTTC
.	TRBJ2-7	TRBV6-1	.	CASSAPFYEQYF	TGTGCCAGCAGTGCCCCTTTCTACGAGCAGTACTTC
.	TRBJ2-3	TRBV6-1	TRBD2	CATYGTSWDTQYF	TGTGCCACCTACGGGACTAGCTGGGATACGCAGTATTTT
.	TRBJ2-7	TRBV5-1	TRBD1	CASSPYTGTDLYEQYF	TGCGCCAGCAGCCCATACACCGGGACAGATCTCTACGAGCAGTACTTC
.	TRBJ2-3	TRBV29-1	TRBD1	CSVNSDRTPRLDTQYF	TGCAGCGTTAATTCGGACAGGACCCCCAGATTAGATACGCAGTATTTT
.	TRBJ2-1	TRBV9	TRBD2	CASSSDFERGIYENEQFF	TGTGCCAGCAGTTCCGACTTCGAGCGGGGCATATATGAAAATGAGCAGTTCTTC
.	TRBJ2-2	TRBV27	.	CASSPLDTGELFF	TGTGCCAGCAGCCCCTTGGACACCGGGGAGCTGTTTTTT
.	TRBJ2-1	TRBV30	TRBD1	CAWSDGTGDEQFF	TGTGCCTGGAGTGACGGGACAGGGGATGAGCAGTTCTTC
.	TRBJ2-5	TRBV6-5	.	CASSYGQETQYF	TGTGCCAGCAGTTACGGGCAAGAGACCCAGTACTTC
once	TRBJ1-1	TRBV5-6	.	CASSLGQGSEAFF	TGTGCCAGCAGCTTGGGGCAGGGGAGTGAAGCTTTCTTT
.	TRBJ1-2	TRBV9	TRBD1	CASSPTGGPNYGYTF	TGTGCCAGCAGCCCGACAGGGGGCCCGAACTATGGCTACACCTTC
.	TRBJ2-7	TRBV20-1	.	CSARERYEQYF	TGCAGTGCTAGAGAGAGATACGAGCAGTACTTC
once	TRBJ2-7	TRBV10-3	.	CAISEVETYEQYF	TGTGCCATCAGTGAAGTCGAAACCTACGAGCAGTACTTC
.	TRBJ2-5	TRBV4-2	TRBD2	CASSQVKVAGEPLGTQYF	TGTGCCAGCAGCCAAGTTAAGGTCGCGGGGGAGCCCCTAGGGACCCAGTACTTC
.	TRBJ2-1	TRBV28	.	CASSARRETDNEQFF	TGTGCCAGCAGTGCCCGGAGGGAGACCGATAATGAGCAGTTCTTC
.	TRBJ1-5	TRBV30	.	CAWSNDGHQPQHF	TGTGCCTGGAGCAACGACGGCCATCAGCCCCAGCATTTT
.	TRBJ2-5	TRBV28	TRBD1	CASSPPGQKQETQYF	TGTGCCAGCAGTCCCCCGGGACAGAAACAAGAGACCCAGTACTTC
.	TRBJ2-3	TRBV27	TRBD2	CASSLLPSGGALDTQYF	TGTGCCAGCAGTTTATTGCCTAGCGGGGGGGCCTTGGATACGCAGTATTTT
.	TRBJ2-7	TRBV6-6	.	CASSPQGLPYEQYF	TGTGCCAGCAGCCCCCAGGGTTTGCCCTACGAGCAGTACTTC
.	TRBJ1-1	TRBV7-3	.	CASSLGPGGRTEAFF	TGTGCCAGCAGCTTGGGACCCGGAGGTAGGACTGAAGCTTTCTTT
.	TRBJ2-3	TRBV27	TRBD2	CASSWVTTSGGSDTQYF	TGTGCCAGCAGTTGGGTGACGACTAGCGGGGGGTCAGATACGCAGTATTTT
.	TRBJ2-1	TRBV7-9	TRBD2	CASAGLGIYEQFF	TGTGCCAGCGCGGGACTAGGAATTTATGAGCAGTTCTTC
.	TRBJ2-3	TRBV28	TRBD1	CASSLDRASDTQYF	TGTGCCAGCAGTTTGGACAGGGCCTCAGATACGCAGTATTTT
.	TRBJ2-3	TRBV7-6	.	CASSPRFRPNSSTDTQYF	TGTGCCAGCAGCCCCCGGTTTAGGCCGAACTCTAGCACAGATACGCAGTATTTT
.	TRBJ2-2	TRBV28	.	CASRIRSGSGQTGELFF	TGTGCCAGCAGAATCAGATCGGGAAGCGGACAAACCGGGGAGCTGTTTTTT
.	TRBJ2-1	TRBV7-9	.	CASSETGYPYNEQFF	TGTGCCAGCAGCGAAACAGGTTACCCTTACAATGAGCAGTTCTTC
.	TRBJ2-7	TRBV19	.	CASSAAVDSYEQYF	TGTGCCAGTAGTGCCGCCGTGGACAGCTACGAGCAGTACTTC
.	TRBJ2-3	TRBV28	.	CASSTLRLDRTDTQYF	TGTGCCAGCAGTACTCTGAGACTCGACCGCACAGATACGCAGTATTTT
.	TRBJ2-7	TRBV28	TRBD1	CASSSTGGSYEQYF	TGTGCCAGCAGTTCTACAGGGGGTTCATACGAGCAGTACTTC
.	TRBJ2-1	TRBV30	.	CAWSGSSYNEQFF	TGTGCCTGGAGCGGGAGCTCCTACAATGAGCAGTTCTTC
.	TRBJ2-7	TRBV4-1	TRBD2	CASSQEPSGGAEEQYF	TGCGCCAGCAGCCAAGAGCCTAGCGGGGGGGCGGAGGAGCAGTACTTC
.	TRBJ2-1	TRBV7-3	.	CASSPFASSYNEQFF	TGTGCCAGCAGCCCTTTCGCAAGCTCCTACAATGAGCAGTTCTTC
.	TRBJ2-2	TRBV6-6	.	CASSYFPPTGELFF	TGTGCCAGCAGTTATTTTCCGCCGACCGGGGAGCTGTTTTTT
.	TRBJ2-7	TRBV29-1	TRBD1	CSAIGIEGAYEQYF	TGCAGCGCCATTGGGATAGAGGGGGCGTACGAGCAGTACTTC
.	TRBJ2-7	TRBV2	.	CASMKESLADTYEQYF	TGTGCCAGCATGAAAGAATCGTTGGCGGATACCTACGAGCAGTACTTC
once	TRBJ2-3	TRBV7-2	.	CASRPLMNTQYF	TGTGCCAGCCGCCCACTAATGAATACGCAGTATTTT
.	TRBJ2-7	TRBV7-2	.	CASSYQGHEQYF	TGTGCCAGCAGCTACCAGGGTCACGAGCAGTACTTC
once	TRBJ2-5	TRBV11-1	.	CASSFNRWDQETQYF	TGTGCCAGCAGCTTTAATAGGTGGGACCAAGAGACCCAGTACTTC